Each of the 18 T cell receptor beta chains below was sequenced from the same sample in a study of blood T cells in healthy people across ages. Then a second PCR, running about 7 to 11 cycles, was carried out with a sample-barcoded 5' primer and a J-beta primer mix. TCRdb reprocessed the 5' RACE reads via MiXCR and lists one record per CDR3 protein. The sample records 1.5 million to 2 million distinct CDR3 sequences, about 30% being singletons. Sequences were obtained from blood. The receptors stem from a woman aged 30 to 39 in good health.

This chain uses TRBV20-1 with TRBJ2-5; perhaps TRBD1 as D (6 bases). Germline V gives CDR1 DFQATT, CDR2 SNEGSKA (reference sequence). The V end lost 6 bases, the J end lost 1 base, and 15 bases lay between the germline ends. The CDR3 covers 14 residues. CDR3 bases: TGCAGTGCCCCAAGGGGGTACCTCCAAGAGACCCAGTACTTC. Its protein is CSAPRGYLQETQYF.

Only a few counts were recorded for this clonotype. J is TRBJ1-5 and V is TRBV20-1; 7 bases agree with TRBD1. Trimming removed 6 bases from V and 5 bases from J; junction bases left unmatched: 10. CDR3 size: 14 residues. Germline lookup yields CDR1 DFQATT and CDR2 SNEGSKA (reference sequence). CDR3 amino acids: CSAPPGGTDQPQHF. The CDR3 coding sequence is TGCAGTGCCCCCCCAGGGGGGACGGATCAGCCCCAGCATTTT.

This clonotype came up many times. The chain links TRBV10-3 to TRBJ2-5, with D possibly TRBD2 on 5 matching bases. The CDR3 runs to 16 residues. CDR1 ENHRY and CDR2 SYGVKD come from the germline V gene. Trimming pared 0 bases from V and 5 bases from J, leaving 16 bases between. The CDR3: CAISESLSGVGETQYF. The CDR3 DNA reads as TGTGCCATCAGTGAGTCGCTGAGCGGAGTAGGGGAGACCCAGTACTTC.

V is TRBV7-9 and J is TRBJ1-2; tentative D call: TRBD1 (6 bases). Trimming took off 3 bases at V and 3 bases at J, with 11 bases between the two ends. CDR3 length: 14 residues. Germline CDR1 and CDR2: SEHNR and FQNEAQ (reference sequence). As DNA, the CDR3 is TGTGCCAGCAGCTTGGTGGACAGTGACTATGGCTACACCTTC. Translation gives CASSLVDSDYGYTF.

The CDR3, as DNA: TGTGCTAGTGGTTTGGTAACGACCGAAGCTTTCTTT. This codes for CASGLVTTEAFF. The chain couples TRBV12-5 to TRBJ1-1; D unclear. Germline assignment: CDR1 LGHNT and CDR2 FRNRAP. V dropped 0 bases and J dropped 8 bases, with 7 bases sitting between them. The CDR3 is 12 amino acids.

The gene calls are TRBV3-1 and TRBJ1-1; D uncertain. Germline V gives CDR1 LGHDT, CDR2 YNNKEL (reference sequence). Trimming removed 6 bases at V and 2 bases at J, with 13 bases between. The CDR3 is 14 residues long. CDR3 sequence reads: CASRDMAVNTEAFF. In DNA, the CDR3 is TGTGCCAGCAGAGACATGGCGGTCAACACTGAAGCTTTCTTT.

This clonotype was counted between two and nine times. V and J are TRBV20-1 and TRBJ1-4, with 7 bases fitting TRBD1. This CDR3 contains 18 residues. The junction had 16 bases not matched to a gene; V was cut back by 2 bases and J by 4 bases. Per the germline V gene, CDR1 is DFQATT and CDR2 is SNEGSKA (reference sequence). CDR3 DNA sequence: TGCAGTGCTAGAAAATCCGGGACAGATTTTTATTTTAATGAAAAACTGTTTTTT. Translation: CSARKSGTDFYFNEKLFF.

The chain is built from TRBV29-1 and TRBJ2-2, with 8 bases fitting TRBD1. This CDR3 has 15 residues. J gave up 1 base and V 0 bases, and 1 base lay outside the gene matches. The V gene's germline CDR1 is SQVTM and CDR2 ANQGSEA. DNA of the CDR3: TGCAGCGTTGAAGACAGGGGGCTGAACACCGGGGAGCTGTTTTTT. Amino acids: CSVEDRGLNTGELFF.

This clonotype has a handful of counts. This chain uses TRBV7-3 with TRBJ2-7, with D possibly being TRBD2 (5 bases). CDR3 length: 14 residues. V lost 5 bases, J lost 6 bases, and 17 bases lay in between. In germline, CDR1 is SGHTA, CDR2 FQGTGA. The CDR3 loop is CASSKSGRTGEQYF. For the CDR3, the DNA is TGTGCCAGCAGCAAAAGCGGCAGGACGGGCGAGCAGTACTTC. Full variable domain (remainder filled in from reference TRBV7-3 and TRBJ2-7): GAGVSQTPSNKVTEKGKYVELRCDPISGHTALYWYRQSLGQGPEFLIYFQGTGAADDSGLPNDRFFAVRPEGSVSTLKIQRTERGDSAVYLCASSKSGRTGEQYFGPGTRLTVT.

This clonotype was recorded a few times. V and J are TRBV12-3 or TRBV12-4 and TRBJ2-1, with unresolved D. This CDR3 is 15 amino acids long. V was clipped by 7 bases and J by 6 bases, with 19 bases between them. Here the CDR3 reads CASNGPSSIGNEQFF. The DNA for the CDR3 is TGTGCCAGCAACGGACCTTCCTCAATCGGCAATGAGCAGTTCTTC.

This chain connects TRBV14 to TRBJ2-7, with D possibly matching TRBD2 (5 bases). Germline CDR1 reads SGHDN; CDR2 reads FVKESK. CDR3 length equals 15 residues. Trimming removed 3 bases from V and 3 bases from J, with 15 bases in between. This CDR3 is CASSQGRGPIYEQYF. The CDR3 nucleotides read TGTGCCAGCAGCCAGGGCCGGGGTCCGATCTACGAGCAGTACTTC.

Only a few counts were recorded for this clonotype. This chain uses TRBV20-1 with TRBJ2-5; the D gene is possibly TRBD1 (5 bases). Trimming took off 5 bases at V and 2 bases at J, with 12 bases between the two ends. Germline loops: CDR1 DFQATT, CDR2 SNEGSKA (reference sequence). This CDR3 has 13 amino acids. The CDR3 loop is CSASRQNQETQYF. CDR3 nucleotides: TGCAGTGCTTCCCGACAGAATCAAGAGACCCAGTACTTC.

This clonotype has a count of ten or more. The chain is built from TRBV12-3 or TRBV12-4 and TRBJ1-2; D remains ambiguous. The CDR3 totals 13 residues. V was trimmed by 5 bases and J by 5 bases, leaving 12 bases between them. The CDR3 DNA reads as TGTGCCAGCAGTAGCAAGGACGTATATGGCTACACCTTC. This codes for CASSSKDVYGYTF.

Comments on this clonotype: A far more abundant clone sits one base away, making this likely a read error. The chain has TRBV6-1 and TRBJ2-4; 10 bases fit TRBD2. The germline gives CDR1 MNHNS, CDR2 SASEGT. This CDR3 has 14 residues. V gave up 5 bases and J gave up 13 bases; unmatched junction bases: 11. In nucleotides, the CDR3 is TGTGCCAGCAGTTATAGCGGGGGGCAAGAGGCCCAGTACTTC. This gives the protein CASSYSGGQEAQYF.

In its sample, this clonotype was seen many times. The chain joins TRBV20-1 to TRBJ2-7; D gene ambiguous. The CDR3 sequence is 11 residues long. CDR1 is DFQATT, CDR2 SNEGSKA, per germline (reference sequence). The germline V and J ends were trimmed by 6 bases and 4 bases, with 10 bases remaining between them. For the CDR3, the DNA is TGCAGTGCGACATCAGGTTACGAGCAGTACTTC. Translating gives CSATSGYEQYF.

The chain employs TRBV28 and TRBJ1-4; 7 nucleotides align to TRBD1. CDR1 MDHEN and CDR2 SYDVKM come from the germline V gene. V lost 2 bases to trimming and J lost 9 bases; unmatched junction nucleotides: 6. There are 14 residues in the CDR3. CDR3 nucleotides: TGTGCCAGCAGTTTAGCCGACAGGGAGAAAAAACTGTTTTTT. Translation: CASSLADREKKLFF.

This clonotype was picked up a small number of times. The J gene is TRBJ2-1, the V gene TRBV10-2, with TRBD2 matching 9 bases. The V and J ends lost 2 bases and 13 bases, in that order; junction bases with no gene match: 9. This CDR3 has 14 amino acids. Germline values: CDR1 WSHSY, CDR2 SAAADI. DNA for the CDR3: TGCGCCAGCAGTGAGAGCGGGTCTAGCGGGGTTCAGTTCTTC. It translates to CASSESGSSGVQFF.

In this sample, this clonotype turned up many times. The rearrangement links TRBV12-3 or TRBV12-4 to TRBJ2-1, with 7 bases matching TRBD1. J was trimmed by 3 bases and V by 2 bases; bases with no gene match: 7. This CDR3 is 16 amino acids long. The CDR3 DNA reads TGTGCCAGCAGTTTATCAGGACAGGTGAGCTACAATGAGCAGTTCTTC. Its translation is CASSLSGQVSYNEQFF.